One sample yielded the 6 T cell receptor beta chains listed below, sequenced in a study of high-grade serous ovarian cancer treatment subgroups. TCRdb's copy holds only in-frame clones and misses some; the assay was immunoSEQ multiplex PCR. Here the sample spans around 2,000 clones, around 83% being singletons. Tumor samples were taken before definitive surgery or chemotherapy. The specimen was tumor tissue. The receptors come from a human donor with high-grade serous ovarian cancer.

V usage is TRBV2 and J usage is TRBJ2-5, with D tentatively TRBD1 (6 bases). Germline V gene sequence: CDR1 SNHLY, CDR2 FYNNEI. Trimming stripped 3 bases from V and 2 bases from J, with 16 bases between. The CDR3 length is 16 residues. The CDR3 sequence is CASSDSWTAVQETQYF. CDR3 bases: TGTGCCAGCAGTGACTCTTGGACAGCGGTACAAGAGACCCAGTACTTC.

As DNA, the CDR3 is TGTGCCAGCAGTGAATTGCGGGGAAGCAATCAGCCCCAGCATTTT. It is translated as CASSELRGSNQPQHF. The chain carries TRBV2 and TRBJ1-5; D is undetermined. Germline V gives CDR1 SNHLY, CDR2 FYNNEI. This CDR3 comprises 15 residues. Trimming took 2 bases from V and 1 from J, leaving 9 bases between them.

DNA for the CDR3: TGTGCCAGCGGAACAGGGGCCCTATCCACTGAAGCTTTCTTT. Protein: CASGTGALSTEAFF. The chain is built from TRBV9 and TRBJ1-1; 7 bases are shared with TRBD1. V dropped 7 bases and J dropped 4; count of bases not matched to a gene: 10. The CDR3 runs 14 residues. Germline CDR1 reads SGDLS; CDR2 reads YYNGEE.

V and J are TRBV19 and TRBJ2-1; 8 bases map to TRBD2. This CDR3 contains 17 residues. Losses at the gene ends were 5 bases for V and 7 bases for J; bases not matched to a gene: 16. Germline assignment: CDR1 LNHDA and CDR2 SQIVND (reference sequence). The CDR3 nucleotides are TGTGCCAGTAGTCCTCGGGGGATGGCGGGAGGAGGTAATGAGCAGTTCTTC. It codes for CASSPRGMAGGGNEQFF.

The J gene is TRBJ1-2, the V gene TRBV6-5; D call uncertain. There are 13 residues in the CDR3. Trimming stripped 0 bases from V and 8 bases from J, with 10 bases between. Germline V gene sequence: CDR1 MNHEY, CDR2 SVGAGI. The CDR3 DNA follows: TGTGCCAGCAGTTACTCCATCGGGCGGGGCTACACCTTC. Protein product: CASSYSIGRGYTF.

The gene calls are TRBV30 and TRBJ1-3; D perhaps matches TRBD1 (5 bases). Trimming removed 5 bases at V and 1 base at J, with 18 bases between. This CDR3 has 16 amino acids. Germline V gene data show CDR1 as GTSNPN and CDR2 as SVGIG (reference sequence). CDR3 bases: TGTGCCTGGGTCCGGGACGTCCTTACTTCTGGAAACACCATATATTTT. Protein: CAWVRDVLTSGNTIYF.